Here is one T cell receptor beta chain with its context. Antigen specificity is unknown. This record comes from a study of cytomegalovirus exposure and HLA in healthy donors. At the level of the study: The 100 to 150 validation repertoires and the 666 first-cohort repertoires shared a platform, a later analysis reported.

Notes on the study in general: Overall, approximately 150 TCR beta chains were annotated as cytomegalovirus-associated. According to a subsequent analysis, TCR clusters from the first cohort were inclined to appear together in the roughly 120 validation repertoires.

The donors formed part of the approximately 120-subject validation cohort, distinct from the approximately 640-subject first cohort. Some clones are missing from TCRdb's copy, which holds only in-frame ones; the method was immunoSEQ multiplex PCR. In the table there are under 250,000 clones, over 65% of which are singletons. The germline CDR1 and CDR2 sequences are SGHRS and YFSETQ. CDR3 length equals 16 residues. Trimming pared 0 bases from V and 4 bases from J, leaving 14 bases between. The chain employs TRBV5-1 and TRBJ1-3, with D unclear. The sample comprised PBMCs. This sequence was found in a woman under 30 in good health and CMV-seronegative. The CDR3 region is CASSLARWNSGNTIYF. In nucleotides, the CDR3 is TGCGCCAGCAGCTTGGCCCGCTGGAATTCAGGAAACACCATATATTTT.